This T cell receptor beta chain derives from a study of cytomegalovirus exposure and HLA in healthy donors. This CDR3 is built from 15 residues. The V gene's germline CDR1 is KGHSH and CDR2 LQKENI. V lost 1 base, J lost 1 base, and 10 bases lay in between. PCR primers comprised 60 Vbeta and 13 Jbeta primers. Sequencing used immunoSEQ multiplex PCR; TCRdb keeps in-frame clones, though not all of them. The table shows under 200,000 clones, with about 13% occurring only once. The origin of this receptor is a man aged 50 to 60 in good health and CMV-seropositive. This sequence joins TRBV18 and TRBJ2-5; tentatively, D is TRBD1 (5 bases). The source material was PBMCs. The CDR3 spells CASSPRGGAQETQYF. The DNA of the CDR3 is TGTGCCAGCTCACCACGGGGCGGTGCCCAAGAGACCCAGTACTTC.